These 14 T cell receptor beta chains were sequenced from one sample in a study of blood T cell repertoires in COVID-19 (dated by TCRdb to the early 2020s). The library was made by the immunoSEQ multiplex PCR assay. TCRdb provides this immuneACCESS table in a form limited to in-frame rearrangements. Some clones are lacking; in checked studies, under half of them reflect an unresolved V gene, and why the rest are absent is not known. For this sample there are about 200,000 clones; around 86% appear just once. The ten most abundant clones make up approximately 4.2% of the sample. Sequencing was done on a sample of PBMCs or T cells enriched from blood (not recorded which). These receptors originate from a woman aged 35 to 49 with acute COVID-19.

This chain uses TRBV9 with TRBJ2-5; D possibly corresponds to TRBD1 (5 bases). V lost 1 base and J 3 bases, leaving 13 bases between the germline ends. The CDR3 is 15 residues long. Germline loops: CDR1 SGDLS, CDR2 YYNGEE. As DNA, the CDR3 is TGTGCCAGCAGCGTATCTCCAGGGAAAGAAGAGACCCAGTACTTC. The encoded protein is CASSVSPGKEETQYF. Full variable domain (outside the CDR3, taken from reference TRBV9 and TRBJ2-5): DSGVTQTPKHLITATGQRVTLRCSPRSGDLSVYWYQQSLDQGLQFLIQYYNGEERAKGNILERFSAQQFPDLHSELNLSSLELGDSALYFCASSVSPGKEETQYFGPGTRLLVL.

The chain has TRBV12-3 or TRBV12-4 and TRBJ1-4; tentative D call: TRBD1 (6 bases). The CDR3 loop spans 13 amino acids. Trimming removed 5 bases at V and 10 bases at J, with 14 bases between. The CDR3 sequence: CASSTRTEGKLFF. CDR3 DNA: TGTGCCAGCAGTACAAGGACAGAAGGAAAACTGTTTTTT.

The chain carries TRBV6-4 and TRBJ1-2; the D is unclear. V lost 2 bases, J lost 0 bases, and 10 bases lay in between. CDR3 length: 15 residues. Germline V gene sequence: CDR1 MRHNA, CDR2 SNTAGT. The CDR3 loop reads CASSDPTVANYGYTF. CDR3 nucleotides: TGTGCCAGCAGTGACCCCACAGTAGCTAACTATGGCTACACCTTC.

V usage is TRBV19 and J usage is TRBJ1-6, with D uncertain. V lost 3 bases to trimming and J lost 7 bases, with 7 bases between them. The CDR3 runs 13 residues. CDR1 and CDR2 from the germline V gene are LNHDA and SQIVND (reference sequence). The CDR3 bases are TGTGCCAGTAGTATCGGAGCGAATTCACCCCTCCACTTT. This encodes CASSIGANSPLHF.

The CDR3 region has the DNA TGTGCCAGCAGTTACGGGCGGAAGGGGCAGAGTGAGCAGTTCTTC. It codes for CASSYGRKGQSEQFF. V gene TRBV6-5 combines with J gene TRBJ2-1; possible D gene TRBD1, 5 bases. The CDR3 length is 15 residues. The germline V gene has CDR1 MNHEY and CDR2 SVGAGI. V lost 2 bases, J lost 9 bases, and 17 bases lay in between.

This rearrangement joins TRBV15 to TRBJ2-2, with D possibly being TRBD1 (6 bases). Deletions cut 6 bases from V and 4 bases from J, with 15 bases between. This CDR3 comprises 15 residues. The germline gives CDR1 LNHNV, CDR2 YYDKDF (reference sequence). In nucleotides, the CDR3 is TGTGCCACCAGAAGCCCCAGGGGCATCACCGGGGAGCTGTTTTTT. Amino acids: CATRSPRGITGELFF.

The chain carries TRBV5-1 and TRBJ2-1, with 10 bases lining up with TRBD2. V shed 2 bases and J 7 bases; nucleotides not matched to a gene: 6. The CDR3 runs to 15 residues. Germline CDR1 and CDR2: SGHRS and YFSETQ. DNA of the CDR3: TGCGCCAGCAGCTTAGGGAGCGGGAGGGGGAATGAGCAGTTCTTC. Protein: CASSLGSGRGNEQFF.

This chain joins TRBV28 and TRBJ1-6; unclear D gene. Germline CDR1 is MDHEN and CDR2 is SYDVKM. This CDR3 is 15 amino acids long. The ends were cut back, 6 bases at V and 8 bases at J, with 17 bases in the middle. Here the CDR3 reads CASRQSGISDSPLHF. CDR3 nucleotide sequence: TGTGCCAGCAGGCAAAGCGGGATTTCGGATTCACCCCTCCACTTT.

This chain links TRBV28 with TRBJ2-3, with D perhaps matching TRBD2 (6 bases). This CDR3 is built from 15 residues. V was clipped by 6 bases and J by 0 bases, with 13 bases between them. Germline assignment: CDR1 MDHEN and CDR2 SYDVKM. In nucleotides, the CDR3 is TGTGCCAGCAGCCCCGAAGGGACTAGCACAGATACGCAGTATTTT. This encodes CASSPEGTSTDTQYF.

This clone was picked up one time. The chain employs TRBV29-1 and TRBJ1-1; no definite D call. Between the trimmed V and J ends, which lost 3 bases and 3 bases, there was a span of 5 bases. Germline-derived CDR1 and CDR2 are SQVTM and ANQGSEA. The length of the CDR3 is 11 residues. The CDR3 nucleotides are TGCAGCGTTGAGTCCTACACTGAAGCTTTCTTT. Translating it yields CSVESYTEAFF.

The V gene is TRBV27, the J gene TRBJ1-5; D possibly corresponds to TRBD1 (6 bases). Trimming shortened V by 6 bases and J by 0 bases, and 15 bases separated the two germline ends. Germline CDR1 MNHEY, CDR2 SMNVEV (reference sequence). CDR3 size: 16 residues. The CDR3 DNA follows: TGTGCCAGCAGCCTCACAGGGTTTCGTAGCAATCAGCCCCAGCATTTT. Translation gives CASSLTGFRSNQPQHF.

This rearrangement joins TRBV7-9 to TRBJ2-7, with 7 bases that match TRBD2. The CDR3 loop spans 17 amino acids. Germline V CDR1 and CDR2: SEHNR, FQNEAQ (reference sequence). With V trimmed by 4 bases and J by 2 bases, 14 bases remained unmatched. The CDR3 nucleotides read TGTGCCAGCAGCTCCTTCCGGGGCGGGAGTGGGACCTACGAGCAGTACTTC. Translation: CASSSFRGGSGTYEQYF.

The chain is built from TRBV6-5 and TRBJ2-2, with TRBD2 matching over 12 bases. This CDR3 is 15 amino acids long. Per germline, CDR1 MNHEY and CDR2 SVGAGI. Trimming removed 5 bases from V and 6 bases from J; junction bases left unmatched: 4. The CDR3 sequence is CASSQLAGGAGELFF. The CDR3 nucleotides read TGTGCCAGCAGTCAACTAGCGGGAGGCGCCGGGGAGCTGTTTTTT.

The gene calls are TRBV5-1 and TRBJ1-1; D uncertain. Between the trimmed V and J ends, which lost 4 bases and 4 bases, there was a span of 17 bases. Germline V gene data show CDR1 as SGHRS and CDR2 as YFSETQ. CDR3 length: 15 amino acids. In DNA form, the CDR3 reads TGCGCCAGCAGCCCCGGTCCCCCCCGAGGCACTGAAGCTTTCTTT. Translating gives CASSPGPPRGTEAFF.